The 23 T cell receptor beta chains given below trace back to one sample, sequenced in a study of blood T cell repertoires in COVID-19 (dated by TCRdb to 2019 to 2021). Library method: the immunoSEQ multiplex PCR assay. In TCRdb, the immuneACCESS table is reduced to in-frame sequences with V and J assigned. These tables do not hold every clone; where another copy was compared, an unresolved V gene accounts for under half, and the others remain unexplained. In this sample the table shows around 160,000 clones, roughly four fifths of which occur a single time. The top ten hold approximately 11% of the sample. Sequenced sample: peripheral blood. All receptors derive from a human donor in a cohort sampled during active COVID-19.

V usage is TRBV6-5 and J usage is TRBJ1-2, with 8 bases that match TRBD1. The CDR3 consists of 12 residues. The germline gives CDR1 MNHEY, CDR2 SVGAGI. Trimming at V came to 6 bases and at J to 8 bases, leaving 5 bases not matched to a gene. CDR3 bases: TGTGCCAGCAGGAGACAGGGGACGGGCTACACCTTC. Translation: CASRRQGTGYTF.

The gene calls are TRBV10-3 and TRBJ1-2; D gene unclear. Germline loops: CDR1 ENHRY, CDR2 SYGVKD. V dropped 5 bases and J dropped 1 base, with 8 bases sitting between them. The CDR3 extends over 13 amino acids. The DNA of the CDR3 is TGTGCCATCAGTCCCGGGGATAACTATGGCTACACCTTC. Its translation is CAISPGDNYGYTF.

This clone was seen a handful of times. V and J are TRBV4-1 and TRBJ2-7; TRBD2 matches 8 bases. The CDR3 runs 15 residues. The germline gives CDR1 MGHRA, CDR2 YSYEKL. V gave up 3 bases and J gave up 7 bases; unmatched junction bases: 11. The CDR3 DNA follows: TGCGCCAGCAGCCAGCCAGACGGGGGGGCCGATGAGCAGTACTTC. Translation gives CASSQPDGGADEQYF.

V usage is TRBV19 and J usage is TRBJ1-1; 7 nucleotides align to TRBD1. The CDR3 consists of 14 residues. Losses at the gene ends were 4 bases for V and 3 bases for J; bases not matched to a gene: 5. The germline V gene encodes CDR1 LNHDA and CDR2 SQIVND (reference sequence). The CDR3 region is CASSKPGGYTEAFF. CDR3 bases: TGTGCCAGTAGTAAACCAGGGGGTTACACTGAAGCTTTCTTT.

The rearrangement links TRBV5-1 to TRBJ1-6; 8 nucleotides agree with TRBD1. This CDR3 contains 14 residues. Per the germline V gene, CDR1 is SGHRS and CDR2 is YFSETQ. Trimming took 5 bases from V and 8 from J; bases not matched to a gene: 6. In DNA, the CDR3 is TGCGCCAGCAGTCCGGACAGGGCGGATTCACCCCTCCACTTT. Amino acids: CASSPDRADSPLHF.

V usage is TRBV19 and J usage is TRBJ1-5; weak D call: TRBD1 (5 bases). This CDR3 has 12 residues. Germline V gene lookup returns CDR1 LNHDA and CDR2 SQIVND (reference sequence). V was clipped by 11 bases and J by 9 bases, with 17 bases between them. The CDR3 DNA is TGTGCCGGGGGGACGGCCTCGATGCCCCAGCATTTT. Encoded protein: CAGGTASMPQHF.

The chain recombines TRBV10-3 with TRBJ1-4; D gene unclear. Trimming stripped 0 bases from V and 7 bases from J, with 15 bases between. CDR3 size: 16 residues. Germline V lookup: CDR1 ENHRY, CDR2 SYGVKD. The CDR3, as DNA: TGTGCCATCAGTGAGTCATCCAGGCACTCACTTGAAAAACTGTTTTTT. As protein: CAISESSRHSLEKLFF.

The chain has TRBV5-1 and TRBJ1-2; D remains ambiguous. The V end was cut by 0 bases, the J end by 5 bases, with 5 bases between. This CDR3 is built from 12 residues. Germline loops: CDR1 SGHRS, CDR2 YFSETQ. Here the CDR3 DNA reads TGCGCCAGCAGCTTGGACACGTATGGCTACACCTTC. This translates into CASSLDTYGYTF.

This clone was observed a single time. The chain joins TRBV3-1 (or the pseudogene TRBV3-2) to TRBJ2-7, with no clear D. V was cut by 2 bases and J by 0 bases, with 14 bases left in between. Germline CDR1 LGHDT, CDR2 YNNKEL (reference sequence). The CDR3 has 16 residues. The CDR3 is CASSQRRGSHSYEQYF. The CDR3 DNA reads as TGTGCCAGCAGCCAACGGCGCGGTTCTCACTCCTACGAGCAGTACTTC.

The CDR3: CAWSLGTGEEQYF. For the CDR3, the DNA is TGTGCCTGGAGTTTGGGGACGGGGGAGGAGCAGTACTTC. The rearrangement joins TRBV30 to TRBJ2-7; maybe TRBD2 (6 bases). This CDR3 has 13 amino acids. Germline CDR1 is GTSNPN and CDR2 is SVGIG (reference sequence). The V and J ends lost 2 bases and 7 bases respectively, with 15 bases between them.

The V and J genes are TRBV7-2 and TRBJ1-1; D not certain. Trimming left V 2 bases short and J 0 bases short, with 4 bases between. From germline, CDR1 is SGHTA and CDR2 FQGNSA. This CDR3 has 13 residues. CDR3 coding DNA: TGTGCCAGCAGCTTACGGTTGAACACTGAAGCTTTCTTT. Protein: CASSLRLNTEAFF.

This clone was detected only once. The V gene is TRBV5-1, the J gene TRBJ1-5, with D possibly matching TRBD1 (6 bases). This CDR3 spans 15 amino acids. In germline, CDR1 is SGHRS, CDR2 YFSETQ. The V end was cut by 1 base, the J end by 7 bases, with 15 bases between. The CDR3 protein is CASSLKSGVNQPQHF. In DNA, the CDR3 is TGCGCCAGCAGCTTGAAGTCAGGGGTAAACCAGCCCCAGCATTTT.

The chain is built from TRBV10-1 and TRBJ2-7, with D perhaps TRBD1 (5 bases). Germline V gene sequence: CDR1 WNHNN, CDR2 SYGVQD (reference sequence). Trimming left V 2 bases short and J 3 bases short, with 8 bases between. This CDR3 spans 13 amino acids. CDR3: CASSEGARYEQYF. The CDR3 DNA follows: TGCGCCAGCAGTGAGGGGGCCCGCTACGAGCAGTACTTC.

This clone was seen more than once but under ten times. CDR3 sequence: CAWSVAGNYEQFF. In nucleotides, the CDR3 is TGTGCCTGGAGTGTGGCAGGAAATTATGAGCAGTTCTTC. The V and J genes are TRBV30 and TRBJ2-1, with D uncertain. Trimming left V 0 bases short and J 8 bases short, with 11 bases between. Germline values: CDR1 GTSNPN, CDR2 SVGIG (reference sequence). The CDR3 runs 13 residues.

The rearrangement uses TRBV24-1 and TRBJ1-4; D is unclear. V gave up 9 bases and J gave up 4 bases, with 26 bases separating them. The CDR3 consists of 18 residues. The germline CDR1 and CDR2 sequences are KGHDR and SFDVKD. The CDR3 sequence is CATRPIPSLREGNEKLFF. The CDR3 DNA reads as TGTGCCACCCGGCCGATTCCTTCATTACGGGAGGGTAATGAAAAACTGTTTTTT.

The rearrangement links TRBV9 to TRBJ1-2; TRBD1 aligns across 10 bases. The junction had 14 bases not matched to a gene; V was cut back by 3 bases and J by 0 bases. This CDR3 has 19 residues. Germline lookup yields CDR1 SGDLS and CDR2 YYNGEE. The CDR3 DNA reads TGTGCCAGCAGCGGGATTCATCGGGACAGGGGACATACTAACTATGGCTACACCTTC. It encodes CASSGIHRDRGHTNYGYTF.

The chain employs TRBV19 and TRBJ1-5; D may be TRBD1 (6 bases). Trimming cost V 4 bases and J 3 bases, with 16 bases left between them. CDR3 length equals 16 residues. The germline V gene has CDR1 LNHDA and CDR2 SQIVND (reference sequence). In nucleotides, the CDR3 is TGTGCCAGTAGTAGCTTCTCAGGGGCCCTCAATCAGCCCCAGCATTTT. It is translated as CASSSFSGALNQPQHF. The complete variable domain, with remaining parts taken from reference TRBV19 and TRBJ1-5, reads DGGITQSPKYLFRKEGQNVTLSCEQNLNHDAMYWYRQDPGQGLRLIYYSQIVNDFQKGDIAEGYSVSREKKESFPLTVTSAQKNPTAFYLCASSSFSGALNQPQHFGDGTRLSIL.

CDR3 DNA sequence: TGCAGCGTTTTCCAGGCTGGCTACACCTTC. Translation gives CSVFQAGYTF. The V gene is TRBV29-1, the J gene TRBJ1-2; no clear D gene. Trimming cost V 5 bases and J 7 bases, with 8 bases left between them. The V gene's germline CDR1 is SQVTM and CDR2 ANQGSEA. The CDR3 spans 10 residues.

This chain links TRBV27 with TRBJ1-2; D is uncertain. Trimming pared 5 bases from V and 0 bases from J, leaving 10 bases between. CDR3 length: 14 amino acids. The germline CDR1 and CDR2 sequences are MNHEY and SMNVEV (reference sequence). The CDR3 DNA sequence: TGTGCCAGCAGTAGAACGGTAGCTAACTATGGCTACACCTTC. This gives the protein CASSRTVANYGYTF.

The rearrangement joins TRBV28 to TRBJ1-4, with D possibly matching TRBD1 (5 bases). Germline assignment: CDR1 MDHEN and CDR2 SYDVKM. Trimming shortened V by 6 bases and J by 1 base, and 12 bases separated the two germline ends. The CDR3 is made up of 15 amino acids. DNA for the CDR3: TGTGCCAGCAGGAATCCCAGGGAAACTAATGAAAAACTGTTTTTT. Amino acids: CASRNPRETNEKLFF.

The J gene is TRBJ1-5, the V gene TRBV19, with a weak D call TRBD1 (6 bases). V lost 0 bases to trimming and J lost 4 bases, with 13 bases between them. Germline CDR1 LNHDA, CDR2 SQIVND (reference sequence). CDR3 length equals 16 residues. The CDR3 coding sequence is TGTGCCAGTAGTATAGATTTGGAGGGGGGGAATCAGCCCCAGCATTTT. Protein: CASSIDLEGGNQPQHF. The whole variable domain, remainder taken from reference TRBV19 and TRBJ1-5, is DGGITQSPKYLFRKEGQNVTLSCEQNLNHDAMYWYRQDPGQGLRLIYYSQIVNDFQKGDIAEGYSVSREKKESFPLTVTSAQKNPTAFYLCASSIDLEGGNQPQHFGDGTRLSIL.

The gene calls are TRBV30 and TRBJ2-1; 11 nucleotides match TRBD2. With 3 bases clipped from V and 8 bases from J, the junction kept 9 bases outside the gene matches. From germline, CDR1 is GTSNPN and CDR2 SVGIG (reference sequence). CDR3 length: 15 amino acids. This CDR3 reads CAWSQTSGNKDEQFF. Here the CDR3 DNA reads TGTGCCTGGAGCCAGACTAGCGGGAACAAAGATGAGCAGTTCTTC.

The chain links TRBV19 to TRBJ1-2; D uncertain. The CDR3 totals 14 residues. Germline lookup yields CDR1 LNHDA and CDR2 SQIVND (reference sequence). Trimming took off 6 bases at V and 0 bases at J, with 11 bases between the two ends. The CDR3 DNA is TGTGCCAGTAGACCCGACATAGCTAACTATGGCTACACCTTC. It specifies CASRPDIANYGYTF.